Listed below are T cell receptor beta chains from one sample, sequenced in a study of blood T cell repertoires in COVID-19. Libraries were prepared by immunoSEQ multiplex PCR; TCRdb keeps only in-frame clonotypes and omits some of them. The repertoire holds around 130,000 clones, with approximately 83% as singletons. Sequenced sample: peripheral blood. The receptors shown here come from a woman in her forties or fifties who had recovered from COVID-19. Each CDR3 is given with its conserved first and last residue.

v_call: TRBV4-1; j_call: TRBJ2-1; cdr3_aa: CASSQSVGEQFF
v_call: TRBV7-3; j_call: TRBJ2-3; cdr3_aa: CASSPPTAASTDTQYF
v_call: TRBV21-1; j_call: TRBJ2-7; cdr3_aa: CASSKPGLAGDRDEQYF
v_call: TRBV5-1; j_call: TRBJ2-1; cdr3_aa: CASSSGTGNYNEQFF
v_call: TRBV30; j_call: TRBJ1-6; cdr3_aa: CAWSLGGRTPLHF
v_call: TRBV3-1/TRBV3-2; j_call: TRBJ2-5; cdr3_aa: CASSQVRRGSQETQYF
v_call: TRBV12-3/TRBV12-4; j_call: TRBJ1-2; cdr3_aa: CASSLGQGLGYTF
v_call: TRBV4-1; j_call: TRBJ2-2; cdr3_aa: CASRPTGYTGELFF
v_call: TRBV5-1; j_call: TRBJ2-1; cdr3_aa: CASSLDTGGPDEQFF
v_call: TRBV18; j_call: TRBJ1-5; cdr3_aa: CASSPSLSQPQHF
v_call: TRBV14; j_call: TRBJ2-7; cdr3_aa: CASSLTRAYEQYF
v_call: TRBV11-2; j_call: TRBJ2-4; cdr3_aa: CASSRERVQTVLAKNIQYF
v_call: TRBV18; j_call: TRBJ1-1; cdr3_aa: CASSRTGGTEAFF
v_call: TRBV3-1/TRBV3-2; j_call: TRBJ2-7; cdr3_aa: CASSHSPTSGPSYEQYF
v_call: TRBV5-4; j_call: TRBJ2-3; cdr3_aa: CASSWTSSSDTQYF
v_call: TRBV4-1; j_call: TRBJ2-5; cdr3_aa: CASSQALAGLQETQYF
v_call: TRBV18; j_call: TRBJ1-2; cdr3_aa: CASRPTGATSGLYGYTF
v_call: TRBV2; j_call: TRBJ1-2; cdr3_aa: CASRGTSWGNGYTF